The 11 T cell receptor beta chains reported below all come from one sample, sequenced in a study of cytomegalovirus exposure and HLA in healthy donors. The PCR used 60 Vbeta and 13 Jbeta primers. Measured with immunoSEQ multiplex PCR; TCRdb has only the in-frame clones, and not every one. The profile shows 150,000 or so clones, about three quarters of them singletons. The sequenced sample was PBMCs. These receptor sequences come from a woman aged 40-49 years in good health and CMV-seronegative.

The chain links TRBV5-4 to TRBJ2-1; D unclear. V dropped 4 bases and J dropped 6 bases, with 14 bases sitting between them. There are 14 residues in the CDR3. CDR1 and CDR2 (germline): SGHNT, YYREEE (reference sequence). This CDR3 reads CASSPAEGSNEQFF. The CDR3 bases are TGTGCCAGCAGCCCGGCGGAAGGAAGCAATGAGCAGTTCTTC.

The chain carries TRBV18 and TRBJ1-6; 9 bases agree with TRBD1. The CDR3 sequence is 15 residues long. V shed 4 bases, J shed 7 bases, and the junction held 5 bases outside the gene matches. Germline CDR1 and CDR2: KGHSH and LQKENI. In nucleotides, the CDR3 is TGTGCCAGCTCACGAAGGACAGGGGAGAATTCACCCCTCCACTTT. Amino acids: CASSRRTGENSPLHF. Based on the CDR3 plus reference TRBV18 and TRBJ1-6, the full variable domain is NAGVMQNPRHLVRRRGQEARLRCSPMKGHSHVYWYRQLPEEGLKFMVYLQKENIIDESGMPKERFSAEFPKEGPSILRIQQVVRGDSAAYFCASSRRTGENSPLHFGNGTRLTVT.

The chain employs TRBV28 and TRBJ1-2, with TRBD1 matching over 8 bases. There are 11 residues in the CDR3. The V and J ends lost 6 bases and 13 bases, in that order; junction bases with no gene match: 7. Germline CDR1 and CDR2: MDHEN and SYDVKM. The CDR3 protein is CASSFAGGLTF. The CDR3 bases are TGTGCCAGCAGCTTTGCAGGGGGCCTCACCTTC.

The V and J genes are TRBV6-1 and TRBJ2-7, with 8 bases fitting TRBD2. The V segment lost 3 bases and the J segment 0 bases; nucleotides outside the gene matches: 4. The CDR3 runs to 15 residues. Germline values: CDR1 MNHNS, CDR2 SASEGT. The CDR3 DNA follows: TGTGCCAGCAGTGACACTAGCGGAAGCTCCTACGAGCAGTACTTC. Translation gives CASSDTSGSSYEQYF.

This clone was observed a few times. V usage is TRBV6-6 and J usage is TRBJ2-7, with 7 bases lining up with TRBD1. The CDR3 has 15 residues. Germline assignment: CDR1 MNHNY and CDR2 SVGAGI (reference sequence). V was clipped by 5 bases and J by 6 bases; unmatched bases: 13. The CDR3 loop reads CASSPSARSGGEQYF. In nucleotides, the CDR3 is TGTGCCAGCAGTCCATCTGCAAGATCAGGGGGCGAGCAGTACTTC.

The chain carries TRBV7-9 and TRBJ1-3; D unresolved. The CDR3 totals 13 residues. V dropped 5 bases and J dropped 0 bases, with 5 bases sitting between them. Germline values: CDR1 SEHNR, CDR2 FQNEAQ (reference sequence). The CDR3 loop is CASSPSSGNTIYF. The DNA for the CDR3 is TGTGCCAGCAGCCCTAGCTCTGGAAACACCATATATTTT.

V usage is TRBV21-1 and J usage is TRBJ2-5; the table calls TRBD1, which could not be checked here. TRBV21-1 counts as a pseudogene. The CDR3 is 13 residues long. The CDR3 nucleotides read TGTGCCAGCAGCAAGAAGGGGAAGGAGACCCAGTACTTC. It yields the protein CASSKKGKETQYF.

The chain joins TRBV19 to TRBJ2-5, with D unresolved. V was shortened by 1 base and J by 5 bases, with 11 bases between the two germline ends. Germline CDR1 and CDR2: LNHDA and SQIVND (reference sequence). This CDR3 contains 14 residues. Here the CDR3 reads CASSIVVTGETQYF. DNA for the CDR3: TGTGCCAGTAGTATAGTGGTAACCGGTGAGACCCAGTACTTC.

This chain links TRBV5-7 with TRBJ1-2; 9 bases fit TRBD1. TRBV5-7 is noted as an ORF with a role that remains uncertain. The CDR3 sequence is 16 residues long. V was clipped by 3 bases and J by 4 bases; unmatched bases: 10. CDR3: CASSWEDRGPFYGYTF. CDR3 DNA sequence: TGTGCCAGCAGCTGGGAGGACAGGGGCCCCTTCTATGGCTACACCTTC.

The chain links TRBV18 to TRBJ2-5, with D uncertain. Trimming cost V 1 base and J 3 bases, with 15 bases left between them. CDR1 and CDR2 (germline): KGHSH, LQKENI. The CDR3 covers 16 residues. The CDR3 region has the DNA TGTGCCAGCTCACCACTGGGCCTGGCAGATAAAGAGACCCAGTACTTC. As protein: CASSPLGLADKETQYF.

V and J are TRBV6-4 and TRBJ2-3; TRBD2 agrees at 9 bases. The germline gives CDR1 MRHNA, CDR2 SNTAGT. The length of the CDR3 is 19 residues. The V and J ends lost 2 bases and 4 bases, in that order; junction bases with no gene match: 16. The CDR3 DNA reads TGTGCCAGCAGTGACCCCCCCTTGACTAGCGGTTCAATGGCAGATACGCAGTATTTT. It specifies CASSDPPLTSGSMADTQYF.